This T cell receptor (beta chain) comes out of a study of response to subunit inactivated influenza vaccine. This clonotype occurred many times. With 5 bases clipped from V and 4 bases from J, the junction kept 18 bases outside the gene matches. The CDR3 sequence is 20 residues long. TCRdb reprocessed the RT-PCR reads via MiXCR and lists one record per CDR3 protein. The sample consists of about 170,000 distinct CDR3 sequences, about an eighth of them appearing once. These same data were also listed under a study on T cells expressing NK-cell markers. That source adds: UMIs accompanied the 5'RACE template switching by which TCR beta cDNA was made. Each TCR beta repertoire originated in sorted T cells that were CD3+CD56+NKG2C+, CD3+CD56+NKG2C- or CD3+CD56-NKG2C+. Eight donors were sequenced, seven testing HCMV-seropositive and one testing seronegative. Top CD8+ clonotypes included the dominant CD3+CD56+NKG2C+ clonotypes in 5 or 6 donors. Whether expanded NKG2C+ T cell clones were HCMV-specific remained unclear.

This specimen was CD8+ T cells sorted from PBMCs, taken approximately 13 days after vaccination. The source is a man aged 50-60 years who received an inactivated influenza vaccine. The chain couples TRBV12-3 or TRBV12-4 to TRBJ2-3; 13 nucleotides line up with TRBD2. For the CDR3, the DNA is TGTGCCAGCAGTCCCGCGTACACTAGCGGGGGGGCGCAGGCCGCAGATACGCAGTATTTT. Protein product: CASSPAYTSGGAQAADTQYF.